The source of this TCR beta chain is a study of shared clonotypes between healthy human individuals. Study observations and caveats: Represented diversity, genetic and exposure-history alike, was limited by few donors.

Germline V lookup: CDR1 LGHNA, CDR2 YNFKEQ. Trimming removed 0 bases at V and 0 bases at J, with 12 bases between. The CDR3 length is 16 residues. Researchers ran the assay at a deep level. Every subset's genomic DNA went evenly onto several immunoSEQ plates. TCRdb's copy holds only in-frame clones and misses some; the assay was immunoSEQ multiplex PCR. This table has about 1,500,000 clones, 95% to 97% appearing once. Comment on this clone: Its cognate antigen is unknown.

This TCR was recovered from a man aged 25-45 years in good health. The gene calls are TRBV4-2 and TRBJ2-7; D gene ambiguous. The sequenced sample consisted of naive CD4+ T cells sorted from blood. Subset given: CD45RA+ positively selected. The CDR3 nucleotides read TGTGCCAGCAGCCAAGAACACCGACTCAGCTCCTACGAGCAGTACTTC. Its translation: CASSQEHRLSSYEQYF.